Listed below are T cell receptor beta chains from one sample, sequenced in a study of T cells and copy number aberrations in small-cell lung cancer. Measured with immunoSEQ multiplex PCR; TCRdb has only the in-frame clones, and not every one. The table records over 900 clones, about 94% of them present only once. Sequences were obtained from tumor tissue. These TCRs come from a woman aged 50 to 60 with small cell lung cancer. Both conserved end residues are part of each CDR3. A row's size may be missing; if present it is once, few, many or a size class.

J gene: TRBJ1-1
V gene: TRBV2
clone size: NA
CDR3 protein: CASSEPRGGSIEAFF

J gene: TRBJ2-7
V gene: TRBV5-1
clone size: NA
CDR3 protein: CASSSGDSSYEQYF

J gene: TRBJ1-1
V gene: TRBV6-6
clone size: NA
CDR3 protein: CASSLLPRTEAFF

J gene: TRBJ1-1
V gene: TRBV29-1
clone size: NA
CDR3 protein: CSVEDVGERTEAFF

J gene: TRBJ2-1
V gene: TRBV21-1
clone size: NA
CDR3 protein: CASSSRGDYNEQFF

J gene: TRBJ2-3
V gene: TRBV6-1
clone size: NA
CDR3 protein: CASSWTTGNINTQYF

J gene: TRBJ1-1
V gene: TRBV9
clone size: NA
CDR3 protein: CASSPGGGRSGTEAFF

J gene: TRBJ2-3
V gene: TRBV5-1
clone size: NA
CDR3 protein: CASSLATGITTQYF

J gene: TRBJ1-1
V gene: TRBV6-5
clone size: NA
CDR3 protein: CASNMNSGQAFF

J gene: TRBJ1-5
V gene: TRBV6-6
clone size: NA
CDR3 protein: CASSYSDRTQPQHF

J gene: TRBJ1-2
V gene: TRBV29-1
clone size: NA
CDR3 protein: CSVVPLYGYTF

J gene: TRBJ2-7
V gene: TRBV10-3
clone size: NA
CDR3 protein: CAISAGLFAGSRDEQYF

J gene: TRBJ2-7
V gene: TRBV9
clone size: NA
CDR3 protein: CASSGGLAETYEQYF

J gene: TRBJ1-1
V gene: TRBV7-9
clone size: NA
CDR3 protein: CASSLTVEAFF

J gene: TRBJ1-5
V gene: TRBV29-1
clone size: NA
CDR3 protein: CSVDPGGNQPQHF

J gene: TRBJ2-7
V gene: TRBV11-2
clone size: NA
CDR3 protein: CVSSFGGPGYEQYF

J gene: TRBJ1-6
V gene: TRBV6-6
clone size: NA
CDR3 protein: CASTGTVFNSPLHF

J gene: TRBJ2-1
V gene: TRBV19
clone size: NA
CDR3 protein: CASTRLAGGESYNEQFF

J gene: TRBJ2-2
V gene: TRBV19
clone size: once
CDR3 protein: CASSIAGGSGELFF

J gene: TRBJ2-1
V gene: TRBV4-1
clone size: once
CDR3 protein: CASSQHPWRLGHYNEQFF

J gene: TRBJ1-2
V gene: TRBV5-1
clone size: NA
CDR3 protein: CASSYGDRGPIGGYTF